Presented here are 5 T cell receptor beta chains from one specimen sequenced in a study of blood T cells in healthy people across ages. The use of a sample-barcoded 5' primer and a J-beta primer mix characterized a second PCR of roughly 6 to 11 cycles. In TCRdb, the 5' RACE reads were re-called with MiXCR into one record per CDR3 protein. The sample yields hundreds of thousands of distinct CDR3 sequences, more than 50% seen once. Sequencing was performed on blood. Receptors were obtained from a man in his forties in good health.

CDR3 in amino acids: CASSLLRGVFLNEQYF. Here the CDR3 DNA reads TGTGCCAGCAGCTTGCTCCGGGGGGTATTCTTAAATGAGCAGTACTTC. The rearrangement uses TRBV11-1 and TRBJ2-5; 7 nucleotides agree with TRBD2. The germline CDR1 and CDR2 sequences are SGHAT and FQDESV (reference sequence). The CDR3 is 16 amino acids. The J segment lost 11 bases and the V segment lost 3 bases, leaving 18 bases of the junction unmatched.

The gene calls are TRBV29-1 and TRBJ2-7, with 10 positions matching TRBD2. Germline V gene data show CDR1 as SQVTM and CDR2 as ANQGSEA. This CDR3 contains 13 residues. V lost 2 bases to trimming and J lost 9 bases; unmatched junction nucleotides: 7. The CDR3 spells CSVESSGRAVQYF. CDR3 in DNA: TGCAGCGTTGAATCTAGCGGGAGAGCGGTGCAGTACTTC.

This sequence joins TRBV27 and TRBJ2-1; 11 nucleotides line up with TRBD2. Germline loops: CDR1 MNHEY, CDR2 SMNVEV (reference sequence). This CDR3 spans 16 amino acids. J lost 5 bases, V lost 2 bases, and 5 bases had no gene match. In DNA, the CDR3 is TGTGCCAGCAGTTTAATAGCGGGAGGGAGGCACAATGAGCAGTTCTTC. It translates to CASSLIAGGRHNEQFF.

The chain joins TRBV27 to TRBJ2-3; no clear D gene. The CDR3 sequence is 21 residues long. V lost 7 bases, J lost 0 bases, and 32 bases lay in between. From germline, CDR1 is MNHEY and CDR2 SMNVEV (reference sequence). Here the CDR3 reads CASKSFSRSLILSQSTDTQYF. The CDR3 region has the DNA TGTGCCAGCAAAAGTTTTTCCAGGAGTCTAATACTTAGCCAAAGCACAGATACGCAGTATTTT.

Concerning this clonotype: One end of the junction does not line up with germline, which may come from a read error. The rearrangement joins TRBV7-7 to TRBJ2-1, with 8 bases matching TRBD1. The CDR3 is made up of 13 amino acids. The germline gives CDR1 SSHAT, CDR2 FNYEAQ (reference sequence). The DNA of the CDR3 is TGTGCTAGCAGCTTAGCCGACAGGGGTGAGCAGTTCTTC. Amino acid sequence: CASSLADRGEQFF.